Below, 28 T cell receptor beta chains from the same sample are listed, as sequenced in a study of radiotherapy plus CTLA-4 blockade in lung cancer (dated by TCRdb to the late 2010s). Libraries were made using the immunoSEQ multiplex PCR assay. In TCRdb, the immuneACCESS table is reduced to in-frame sequences with V and J assigned. These tables do not hold every clone; where another copy was compared, an unresolved V gene accounts for under half, and the others remain unexplained. In this sample the table shows under 90,000 clones, around 72% of which occur a single time. The top ten hold over 12% of the sample. The sample was peripheral blood, taken from a patient treated with radiotherapy plus ipilimumab. Receptor source: a human donor with non-small cell lung cancer that progressed on radiotherapy plus ipilimumab.

This CDR3 is CASSPRRAEQYF. CDR3 DNA sequence: TGTGCCAGCAGTCCGCGTCGAGCCGAGCAGTACTTC. The chain carries TRBV2 and TRBJ2-7; no definite D call. V lost 5 bases and J lost 6, with 11 bases in between. The CDR3 contains 12 residues. The V gene's germline CDR1 is SNHLY and CDR2 FYNNEI.

The chain couples TRBV4-3 to TRBJ2-3, with 7 nucleotides matching TRBD2. The CDR3 is 17 residues long. Germline V gene lookup returns CDR1 LGHNA and CDR2 YSLEER. V dropped 1 base and J dropped 2; count of bases not matched to a gene: 9. The CDR3 region has the DNA TGCGCCAGCAGCCAAGTGGGACGGGGGGACCACACAGATACGCAGTATTTT. Translated: CASSQVGRGDHTDTQYF.

The CDR3 DNA sequence: TGTGCCATCAGTGAAAGGGTTGGCTACACCTTC. Protein sequence: CAISERVGYTF. J is TRBJ1-2 and V is TRBV10-3; D gene unclear. From germline, CDR1 is ENHRY and CDR2 SYGVKD. Trimming shortened V by 3 bases and J by 7 bases, and 6 bases separated the two germline ends. This CDR3 comprises 11 residues.

This clone has a handful of counts. DNA for the CDR3: TGTGCCTGGTTGAATAATCAGGGACGCGCCGGGGAGCTGTTTTTT. Encoded protein: CAWLNNQGRAGELFF. The V gene is TRBV30, the J gene TRBJ2-2, with D perhaps being TRBD1 or TRBD2 (5 bases each). The length of the CDR3 is 15 residues. Trimming pared 5 bases from V and 6 bases from J, leaving 19 bases between. The germline gives CDR1 GTSNPN, CDR2 SVGIG (reference sequence). The whole variable domain, remainder taken from reference TRBV30 and TRBJ2-2, is SQTIHQWPATLVQPVGSPLSLECTVEGTSNPNLYWYRQAAGRGLQLLFYSVGIGQISSEVPQNLSASRPQDRQFILSSKKLLLSDSGFYLCAWLNNQGRAGELFFGEGSRLTVL.

J is TRBJ1-3 and V is TRBV5-1; a possible D gene is TRBD1 (6 bases). CDR1 is SGHRS, CDR2 YFSETQ, per germline. Trimming pared 3 bases from V and 5 bases from J, leaving 21 bases between. The CDR3 contains 17 residues. In DNA, the CDR3 is TGCGCCAGCAGCTCTAGGTGGGGGGCCCCCTTCAGAAACACCATATATTTT. Translation: CASSSRWGAPFRNTIYF.

The chain joins TRBV7-2 to TRBJ1-3, with a weak D call TRBD1 (5 bases). Trimming took off 5 bases at V and 1 base at J, with 12 bases between the two ends. The CDR3 extends over 15 amino acids. Germline CDR1 reads SGHTA; CDR2 reads FQGNSA. This CDR3 is CASSPQGPSGNTIYF. The CDR3, as DNA: TGTGCCAGCAGCCCCCAGGGACCGTCTGGAAACACCATATATTTT.

The chain uses TRBV5-1 and TRBJ1-4; the match to TRBD1 covers 9 bases. Germline V gives CDR1 SGHRS, CDR2 YFSETQ. The CDR3 covers 16 residues. The V and J ends lost 4 bases and 0 bases, in that order; junction bases with no gene match: 4. CDR3 bases: TGCGCCAGCAGCCTGGGACAGGGTTCAACTAATGAAAAACTGTTTTTT. It is translated as CASSLGQGSTNEKLFF.

The rearrangement links TRBV6-5 to TRBJ1-2; 8 nucleotides agree with TRBD1. After removal of 4 bases from V and 8 bases from J, the junction contained 3 bases not matched to a gene. The CDR3 spans 12 residues. Germline V gene lookup returns CDR1 MNHEY and CDR2 SVGAGI. The CDR3 region is CASSWTGRGYTF. In DNA form, the CDR3 reads TGTGCCAGCAGTTGGACAGGGAGAGGCTACACCTTC.

The V and J genes are TRBV7-2 and TRBJ1-5, with D maybe TRBD1 (6 bases). The ends were cut back, 5 bases at V and 0 bases at J, with 17 bases in the middle. Germline CDR1 reads SGHTA; CDR2 reads FQGNSA. This CDR3 has 17 amino acids. CDR3 nucleotide sequence: TGTGCCAGCAGCCAAACTATAGCCAGGGGTAGCAATCAGCCCCAGCATTTT. Translated: CASSQTIARGSNQPQHF. Combining the CDR3 with reference TRBV7-2 and TRBJ1-5 gives the whole variable domain GAGVSQSPSNKVTEKGKDVELRCDPISGHTALYWYRQSLGQGLEFLIYFQGNSAPDKSGLPSDRFSAERTGGSVSTLTIQRTQQEDSAVYLCASSQTIARGSNQPQHFGDGTRLSIL.

The CDR3 region has the DNA TGCGCCAGCAGCCCAGATCTCCCGGGACACCAAGCCAAAAACATTCAGTACTTC. Residues: CASSPDLPGHQAKNIQYF. J is TRBJ2-4 and V is TRBV4-1; D perhaps matches TRBD1 (6 bases). V was shortened by 4 bases and J by 0 bases, with 19 bases between the two germline ends. CDR3 length: 18 amino acids. From germline, CDR1 is MGHRA and CDR2 YSYEKL.

The V call is TRBV29-1, the J call TRBJ2-7; D unresolved. Trimming left V 4 bases short and J 3 bases short, with 7 bases between. This CDR3 is 11 amino acids long. Germline-derived CDR1 and CDR2 are SQVTM and ANQGSEA. The CDR3 DNA sequence: TGCAGCGTTGGAAAGGACTACGAGCAGTACTTC. Translated, it gives CSVGKDYEQYF.

The chain combines TRBV15 with TRBJ1-3, with 8 bases matching TRBD1. The V and J ends lost 2 bases and 0 bases, in that order; junction bases with no gene match: 6. In germline, CDR1 is LNHNV, CDR2 YYDKDF (reference sequence). The CDR3 extends over 17 amino acids. CDR3 DNA: TGTGCCACCAGCAGAAACTGGGACAGGAGCTCTGGAAACACCATATATTTT. Translating it yields CATSRNWDRSSGNTIYF.

This chain joins TRBV28 and TRBJ2-3, with D maybe TRBD2 (6 bases). The germline V and J ends were trimmed by 3 bases and 0 bases, with 10 bases remaining between them. The germline V gene encodes CDR1 MDHEN and CDR2 SYDVKM. The CDR3 extends over 15 amino acids. CDR3 in amino acids: CASSLSRGSTDTQYF. In DNA, the CDR3 is TGTGCCAGCAGTTTGTCGCGGGGTAGCACAGATACGCAGTATTTT.

The chain combines TRBV13 with TRBJ1-1; TRBD1 might be the D (5 bases). Germline values: CDR1 PRHDT, CDR2 FYEKMQ (reference sequence). This CDR3 is 15 amino acids long. Trimming stripped 5 bases from V and 0 bases from J, with 13 bases between. The CDR3 spells CASSKQVPLNTEAFF. CDR3 coding DNA: TGTGCCAGCAGCAAACAGGTTCCGTTGAACACTGAAGCTTTCTTT.

This chain joins TRBV7-9 and TRBJ2-3; possibly TRBD2 for D (6 bases). Trimming took off 5 bases at V and 0 bases at J, with 15 bases between the two ends. CDR3 length: 16 amino acids. The germline gives CDR1 SEHNR, CDR2 FQNEAQ (reference sequence). CDR3: CASSPRLELSTDTQYF. The CDR3 nucleotides read TGTGCCAGCAGCCCCCGACTAGAACTTAGCACAGATACGCAGTATTTT.

V and J are TRBV7-8 and TRBJ2-1; D is perhaps TRBD1 (6 bases). This CDR3 spans 13 amino acids. Germline V gene sequence: CDR1 SGHVS, CDR2 FQNEAQ. Deletions cut 2 bases from V and 15 bases from J, with 17 bases between. DNA of the CDR3: TGTGCCAGCAGCTTAAACCCCAGGGGACCAACGTTCTTC. Its translation: CASSLNPRGPTFF.

This chain uses TRBV4-1 with TRBJ2-7, with 9 bases aligning to TRBD1. Trimming at V came to 4 bases and at J to 0 bases, leaving 7 bases not matched to a gene. The CDR3 is 16 residues long. The V gene's germline CDR1 is MGHRA and CDR2 YSYEKL. The CDR3 DNA is TGCGCCAGCAGCCGAGTGGGGACAGGGAGCTCCTACGAGCAGTACTTC. Translating it yields CASSRVGTGSSYEQYF.

This chain links TRBV19 with TRBJ2-1, with a tentative D call TRBD1 (5 bases). The V end lost 5 bases, the J end lost 4 bases, and 9 bases lay between the germline ends. The CDR3 spans 13 residues. Germline lookup yields CDR1 LNHDA and CDR2 SQIVND (reference sequence). The CDR3 coding sequence is TGTGCCAGTAGTTTGACAGTTTACAATGAGCAGTTCTTC. It is translated as CASSLTVYNEQFF.

DNA for the CDR3: TGTGCCTGGAGGGCCGGGACAGGGGGCAATCAGCCCCAGCATTTT. This codes for CAWRAGTGGNQPQHF. The chain is built from TRBV30 and TRBJ1-5, with TRBD1 matching 10 bases. The CDR3 covers 15 residues. V shed 3 bases and J 2 bases; nucleotides not matched to a gene: 4. Looked up from germline, CDR1 is GTSNPN and CDR2 is SVGIG (reference sequence).

This clone was detected a few times. The chain has TRBV19 and TRBJ2-2; weak D call: TRBD1 (5 bases). This CDR3 has 14 amino acids. Germline-derived CDR1 and CDR2 are LNHDA and SQIVND (reference sequence). The V end was cut by 2 bases, the J end by 3 bases, with 7 bases between. The CDR3 is CASSITQDTGELFF. The CDR3 DNA follows: TGTGCCAGTAGTATAACACAGGACACCGGGGAGCTGTTTTTT. Full variable domain (rest looked up from reference TRBV19 and TRBJ2-2): DGGITQSPKYLFRKEGQNVTLSCEQNLNHDAMYWYRQDPGQGLRLIYYSQIVNDFQKGDIAEGYSVSREKKESFPLTVTSAQKNPTAFYLCASSITQDTGELFFGEGSRLTVL.

This clone appeared a few times. The chain combines TRBV29-1 with TRBJ1-3, with a possible D match to TRBD1 (6 bases). This CDR3 contains 12 residues. V was trimmed by 7 bases and J by 4 bases, leaving 11 bases between them. Germline CDR1 is SQVTM and CDR2 is ANQGSEA. Written as DNA, the CDR3 is TGCAGCGGACTCGGGGGCGGAAACACCATATATTTT. Translation gives CSGLGGGNTIYF.

The chain links TRBV27 to TRBJ2-2; D not certain. The CDR3 covers 13 residues. V shed 0 bases and J shed 1 base, with 0 bases lying between them. Germline CDR1 is MNHEY and CDR2 is SMNVEV (reference sequence). CDR3 protein: CASSLSNTGELFF. CDR3 bases: TGTGCCAGCAGTTTATCGAACACCGGGGAGCTGTTTTTT.

The chain carries TRBV7-8 and TRBJ2-2; D possibly matches TRBD1 or TRBD2 (7 bases each). This CDR3 spans 18 amino acids. Trimming removed 4 bases from V and 6 bases from J, with 24 bases in between. The germline V gene encodes CDR1 SGHVS and CDR2 FQNEAQ. CDR3 sequence: CASSSRGLGLHPPGELFF. The CDR3 coding sequence is TGTGCCAGCAGCTCCAGGGGGTTGGGACTACATCCCCCCGGGGAGCTGTTTTTT.

V and J are TRBV19 and TRBJ2-3, with TRBD1 matching 12 bases. Per the germline V gene, CDR1 is LNHDA and CDR2 is SQIVND (reference sequence). The length of the CDR3 is 16 residues. J was trimmed by 5 bases and V by 5 bases; bases with no gene match: 8. The CDR3 DNA is TGTGCCAGTAGTCCAAGGGGACAGGGGGCCGGAGATACGCAGTATTTT. Amino acids: CASSPRGQGAGDTQYF.

The chain has TRBV19 and TRBJ1-1; the match to TRBD1 covers 9 bases. The V and J ends lost 5 bases and 0 bases, in that order; junction bases with no gene match: 7. Germline values: CDR1 LNHDA, CDR2 SQIVND (reference sequence). The CDR3 consists of 16 residues. CDR3 DNA sequence: TGTGCCAGTAGTTTACCGGGACAGGGATTGAACACTGAAGCTTTCTTT. It translates to CASSLPGQGLNTEAFF.

The chain joins TRBV27 to TRBJ2-7; the match to TRBD1 covers 8 bases. V gave up 5 bases and J gave up 3 bases; unmatched junction bases: 6. The CDR3 length is 14 residues. Per the germline V gene, CDR1 is MNHEY and CDR2 is SMNVEV (reference sequence). Here the CDR3 reads CASSVQGGYYEQYF. In nucleotides, the CDR3 is TGTGCCAGCAGTGTACAGGGGGGATACTACGAGCAGTACTTC.

This clone has at least ten counts. The genes are TRBV4-1 and TRBJ2-7; perhaps TRBD1 as D (6 bases). The germline V and J ends were trimmed by 1 base and 3 bases, with 10 bases remaining between them. Germline V gives CDR1 MGHRA, CDR2 YSYEKL. The length of the CDR3 is 14 residues. CDR3 region: CASSQGGRGYEQYF. In DNA form, the CDR3 reads TGCGCCAGCAGCCAAGGTGGCAGGGGCTACGAGCAGTACTTC.

J is TRBJ2-3 and V is TRBV2, with 10 positions matching TRBD2. This CDR3 region has 15 residues. The V segment lost 5 bases and the J segment 2 bases; nucleotides outside the gene matches: 4. Germline CDR1 reads SNHLY; CDR2 reads FYNNEI. The CDR3 spells CASSSTSGVTDTQYF. The CDR3 DNA follows: TGTGCCAGCAGTTCTACTAGCGGGGTCACAGATACGCAGTATTTT. Based on the CDR3 plus reference TRBV2 and TRBJ2-3, the full variable domain is EPEVTQTPSHQVTQMGQEVILRCVPISNHLYFYWYRQILGQKVEFLVSFYNNEISEKSEIFDDQFSVERPDGSNFTLKIRSTKLEDSAMYFCASSSTSGVTDTQYFGPGTRLTVL.